This T cell receptor beta chain is drawn from a study of OX40 agonist ivuxolimab in advanced cancers. As for the study in general: The study treated patients with ivuxolimab, an agonistic anti-OX40 (CD134) antibody. Dose-escalation patients were diagnosed with hepatocellular carcinoma, melanoma, renal cell cancer or head and neck cancer.

CDR3 length: 13 residues. J gave up 8 bases and V 4 bases, and 4 bases lay outside the gene matches. Germline V lookup: CDR1 LGHNA, CDR2 YSLEER. The data were produced by immunoSEQ multiplex PCR, yet TCRdb's version contains in-frame clones alone and is incomplete. The table has roughly 91,000 clones, 95% to 96% seen once. Autoimmune disease history or systemic immunosuppression meant exclusion. The receptor comes from an adult with an advanced solid tumor such as melanoma, head and neck, liver or kidney cancer. This chain joins TRBV4-3 and TRBJ1-4; 7 bases align to TRBD1. The sequencing here drew on CD4+ or CD8+ T cells sorted from blood, taken in a trial of the OX40 agonist ivuxolimab. The CDR3 region has the DNA TGCGCCAGCAGCCGCCGGGACAGCGAAAAACTGTTTTTT. Protein sequence: CASSRRDSEKLFF.